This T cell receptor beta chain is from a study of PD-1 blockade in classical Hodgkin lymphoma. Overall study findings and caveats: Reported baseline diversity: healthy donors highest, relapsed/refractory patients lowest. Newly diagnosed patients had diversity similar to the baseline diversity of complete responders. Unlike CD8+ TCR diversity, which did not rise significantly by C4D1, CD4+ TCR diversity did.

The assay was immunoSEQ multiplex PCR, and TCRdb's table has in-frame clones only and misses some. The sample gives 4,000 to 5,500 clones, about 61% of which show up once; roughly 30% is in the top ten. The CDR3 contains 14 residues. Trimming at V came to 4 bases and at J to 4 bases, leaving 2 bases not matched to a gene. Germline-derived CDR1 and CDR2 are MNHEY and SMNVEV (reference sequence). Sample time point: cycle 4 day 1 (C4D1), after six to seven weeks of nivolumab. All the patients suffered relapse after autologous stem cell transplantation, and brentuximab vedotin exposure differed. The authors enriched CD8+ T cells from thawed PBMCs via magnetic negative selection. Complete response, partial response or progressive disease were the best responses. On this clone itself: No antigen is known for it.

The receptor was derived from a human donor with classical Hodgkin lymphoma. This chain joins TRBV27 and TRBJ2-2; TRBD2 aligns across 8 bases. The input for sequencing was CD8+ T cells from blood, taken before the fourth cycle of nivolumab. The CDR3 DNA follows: TGTGCCAGCAGTTCGGGGGGGAGCACCGGGGAGCTGTTTTTT. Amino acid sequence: CASSSGGSTGELFF.